The 22 T cell receptor beta chains presented below share a single source sample, sequenced in a study of OX40 agonist ivuxolimab in advanced cancers. TCRdb's copy holds only in-frame clones and misses some; the assay was immunoSEQ multiplex PCR. The sample lists about 27,000 clones; approximately 91% were seen once. The source was CD4+ or CD8+ T cells sorted from blood, collected in a trial of the OX40 agonist ivuxolimab. These TCRs come from an adult with an advanced solid tumor such as melanoma, head and neck, liver or kidney cancer.

This clone came up a few times. The chain joins TRBV6-4 to TRBJ2-1; TRBD2 matches 11 bases. Germline CDR1 MRHNA, CDR2 SNTAGT. V trimming: 6 bases; J trimming: 4 bases; junction bases outside the gene matches: 5. CDR3 length equals 15 residues. The CDR3 loop is CASRVLAGAYNEQFF. CDR3 nucleotide sequence: TGTGCCAGCAGAGTACTAGCGGGAGCGTACAATGAGCAGTTCTTC.

CDR3 in amino acids: CASRMGPEEEQYF. DNA for the CDR3: TGTGCCAGCAGAATGGGCCCTGAGGAGGAGCAGTACTTC. The chain couples TRBV7-9 to TRBJ2-7; D is uncertain. Germline values: CDR1 SEHNR, CDR2 FQNEAQ (reference sequence). This CDR3 spans 13 amino acids. V was trimmed by 6 bases and J by 7 bases, leaving 16 bases between them.

This chain connects TRBV6-5 to TRBJ1-1; D is unclear. Trimming cost V 2 bases and J 1 base, with 8 bases left between them. There are 14 residues in the CDR3. In germline, CDR1 is MNHEY, CDR2 SVGAGI. The CDR3 sequence: CASSYTDQNTEAFF. Written as DNA, the CDR3 is TGTGCCAGCAGTTACACCGACCAGAACACTGAAGCTTTCTTT.

This CDR3 is CASSWGGSGTEAFF. For the CDR3, the DNA is TGTGCCAGTAGTTGGGGGGGCTCGGGCACTGAAGCTTTCTTT. The V gene is TRBV19, the J gene TRBJ1-1; D is possibly TRBD1 (6 bases). Trimming cost V 5 bases and J 4 bases, with 14 bases left between them. CDR3 length: 14 residues. Germline CDR1 is LNHDA and CDR2 is SQIVND (reference sequence).

The DNA of the CDR3 is TGCGCCAGCGACTTAGCGGGGAGCTCCTACGAGCAGTACTTC. This codes for CASDLAGSSYEQYF. The V call is TRBV10-1, the J call TRBJ2-7; 8 nucleotides match TRBD2. Losses at the gene ends were 8 bases for V and 0 bases for J; bases not matched to a gene: 6. The CDR3 consists of 14 residues. Germline V gene sequence: CDR1 WNHNN, CDR2 SYGVQD (reference sequence).

The CDR3 sequence: CASSLFVGNQPQHF. DNA of the CDR3: TGTGCCAGCAGTTTATTCGTTGGCAATCAGCCCCAGCATTTT. This chain connects TRBV27 to TRBJ1-5; D remains unclear. The CDR3 extends over 14 amino acids. The V end was cut by 1 base, the J end by 2 bases, with 6 bases between. Germline CDR1 reads MNHEY; CDR2 reads SMNVEV (reference sequence).

The V gene is TRBV30, the J gene TRBJ2-7; D remains ambiguous. The CDR3 consists of 13 residues. The V and J ends lost 0 bases and 3 bases respectively, with 9 bases between them. In germline, CDR1 is GTSNPN, CDR2 SVGIG (reference sequence). The CDR3 region is CAWSVPSHYEQYF. The CDR3 DNA sequence: TGTGCCTGGAGTGTACCCAGCCACTACGAGCAGTACTTC.

For the CDR3, the DNA is TGTGCCAGCAGGAACGAACAGGGCTCCGGGGCCAACGTCCTGACTTTC. Residues: CASRNEQGSGANVLTF. J is TRBJ2-6 and V is TRBV7-9; TRBD1 is a possible D gene (6 bases). This CDR3 has 16 amino acids. Germline V gives CDR1 SEHNR, CDR2 FQNEAQ (reference sequence). Trimming removed 6 bases at V and 4 bases at J, with 16 bases between.

The chain combines TRBV4-2 with TRBJ2-2; 8 nucleotides match TRBD2. Germline V CDR1 and CDR2: LGHNA, YNFKEQ. V shed 2 bases and J 1 base; nucleotides not matched to a gene: 0. The CDR3 has 15 amino acids. The CDR3 protein is CASSQREGNTGELFF. DNA of the CDR3: TGTGCCAGCAGCCAACGGGAGGGGAACACCGGGGAGCTGTTTTTT.

The chain links TRBV25-1 to TRBJ2-1, with a tentative D call TRBD2 (5 bases). The CDR3 is made up of 13 amino acids. V lost 1 base to trimming and J lost 9 bases, with 10 bases between them. Germline loops: CDR1 MGHDK, CDR2 SYGVNS. The CDR3, as DNA: TGTGCCAGCAGTGAATTATCTAGCCCTGAGCAGTTCTTC. As protein: CASSELSSPEQFF.

The gene calls are TRBV7-8 and TRBJ1-2, with TRBD1 matching 8 bases. V lost 5 bases, J lost 8 bases, and 7 bases stayed unmatched. The CDR3 sequence is 13 residues long. Germline-derived CDR1 and CDR2 are SGHVS and FQNEAQ. The CDR3 DNA sequence: TGTGCCAGCAGCAAGGACAGGGACTTAGGCTACACCTTC. Residues: CASSKDRDLGYTF.

This chain links TRBV10-3 with TRBJ2-7; 8 positions match TRBD1. This CDR3 spans 15 amino acids. Germline loops: CDR1 ENHRY, CDR2 SYGVKD. V trimming: 2 bases; J trimming: 4 bases; junction bases outside the gene matches: 7. CDR3 nucleotides: TGTGCCATCAGTGAGGGGCAGGGGGCGAAGTACGAGCAGTACTTC. Protein product: CAISEGQGAKYEQYF.

The gene calls are TRBV6-1 and TRBJ1-6; 9 bases match TRBD1. CDR1 MNHNS and CDR2 SASEGT come from the germline V gene. The ends lost 9 bases at V and 7 bases at J; junction bases unmatched: 7. This CDR3 spans 14 amino acids. The chain's CDR3 is CASATGGENSPLHF. Written as DNA, the CDR3 is TGTGCCAGTGCTACAGGGGGCGAAAATTCACCCCTCCACTTT.

The chain joins TRBV28 to TRBJ1-1; 8 positions match TRBD1. Per germline, CDR1 MDHEN and CDR2 SYDVKM. J was trimmed by 6 bases and V by 0 bases; bases with no gene match: 3. CDR3 length equals 14 residues. The DNA of the CDR3 is TGTGCCAGCAGTTTATGGGACAGGGCTCCTGAAGCTTTCTTT. It translates to CASSLWDRAPEAFF.

The chain combines TRBV5-1 with TRBJ2-7, with TRBD1 identical over 9 bases. There are 14 residues in the CDR3. The germline CDR1 and CDR2 sequences are SGHRS and YFSETQ. Germline trimming cut 4 bases from V and 7 bases from J; bases unmatched to any gene: 9. CDR3 nucleotides: TGCGCCAGCAGCCTCCGGGACAGGGTCGGAGAGCAGTACTTC. Protein sequence: CASSLRDRVGEQYF.

This clone was observed once. V gene TRBV9 combines with J gene TRBJ2-1; the D gene is possibly TRBD1 (5 bases). Per the germline V gene, CDR1 is SGDLS and CDR2 is YYNGEE. This CDR3 is 16 amino acids long. The ends were cut back, 3 bases at V and 3 bases at J, with 16 bases in the middle. The CDR3 loop is CASSGPAGKNYNEQFF. The CDR3, as DNA: TGTGCCAGCAGCGGGCCCGCAGGGAAGAACTACAATGAGCAGTTCTTC.

J is TRBJ1-6 and V is TRBV6-1; 9 nucleotides match TRBD1. Germline loops: CDR1 MNHNS, CDR2 SASEGT. The CDR3 contains 15 residues. Unmatched junction bases numbered 7, after V lost 4 bases and J lost 9 bases. CDR3 protein: CASSAPGQGFSPLHF. CDR3 nucleotides: TGTGCCAGCAGTGCCCCGGGACAGGGTTTTTCACCCCTCCACTTT.

CDR3 DNA: TGTGCCAGCAGCTATGGGACGGGCTATGAGCAGTTCTTC. Protein product: CASSYGTGYEQFF. V gene TRBV14 combines with J gene TRBJ2-1; D may match TRBD1 or TRBD2 (5 bases each). The CDR3 runs 13 residues. Germline CDR1 and CDR2: SGHDN and FVKESK. Trimming shortened V by 5 bases and J by 8 bases, and 13 bases separated the two germline ends.

V gene TRBV27 combines with J gene TRBJ2-1; possible D gene TRBD2, 5 bases. The CDR3 contains 16 residues. V shed 1 base and J shed 7 bases, with 17 bases lying between them. CDR1 and CDR2 (germline): MNHEY, SMNVEV (reference sequence). The DNA for the CDR3 is TGTGCCAGCAGTTTATTCTCAGCGGACTTCGGGAATGAGCAGTTCTTC. It encodes CASSLFSADFGNEQFF.

The table lists this clone with a few counts. J is TRBJ1-1 and V is TRBV7-5. TRBV7-5 is a known pseudogene. The CDR3 loop spans 11 amino acids. The CDR3 DNA reads TGTGTCAGAAGCTTATGTGCTGAAGCTTTCTTT. It specifies CVRSLCAEAFF.

J is TRBJ2-5 and V is TRBV9; perhaps TRBD1 as D (5 bases). Trimming cost V 2 bases and J 4 bases, with 15 bases left between them. Germline V gene data show CDR1 as SGDLS and CDR2 as YYNGEE. The CDR3 loop spans 15 amino acids. The DNA of the CDR3 is TGTGCCAGCAGCGTTCACCCAGGGTTTCGAGAGACCCAGTACTTC. Translating it yields CASSVHPGFRETQYF.

This chain joins TRBV6-5 and TRBJ2-5, with D possibly TRBD2 on 5 matching bases. The germline V and J ends were trimmed by 0 bases and 3 bases, with 8 bases remaining between them. This CDR3 is built from 14 residues. The V gene's germline CDR1 is MNHEY and CDR2 SVGAGI. This CDR3 is CASSYSGAEETQYF. Here the CDR3 DNA reads TGTGCCAGCAGTTACTCAGGAGCGGAAGAGACCCAGTACTTC.